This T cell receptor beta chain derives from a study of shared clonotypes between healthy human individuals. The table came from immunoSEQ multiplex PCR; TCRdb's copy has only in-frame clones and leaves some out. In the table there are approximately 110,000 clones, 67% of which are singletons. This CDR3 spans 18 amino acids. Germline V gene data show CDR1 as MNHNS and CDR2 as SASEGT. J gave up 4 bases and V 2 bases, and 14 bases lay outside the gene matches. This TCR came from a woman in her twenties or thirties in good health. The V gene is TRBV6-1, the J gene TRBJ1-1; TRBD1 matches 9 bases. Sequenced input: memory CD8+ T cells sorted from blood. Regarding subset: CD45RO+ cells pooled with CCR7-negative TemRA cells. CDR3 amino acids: CASSESRTGGAWGTEAFF. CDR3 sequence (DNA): TGTGCCAGCAGTGAATCAAGAACAGGGGGCGCGTGGGGCACTGAAGCTTTCTTT.